The source of this TCR beta chain is a study of T-cell memory formation after mild COVID-19. Overall study: Most TCR clusters belonged to a single donor. Overall study findings and caveats: A balance of CD4 and CD8 characterized clones contracting day 15 to 85, whereas later expanders leaned CD4+.

TCR alpha and TCR beta cDNA libraries carrying sample barcodes and UMIs were produced by 5'RACE using constant-segment primers. TCRdb redid the calling of the 5' RACE reads with MiXCR, one entry per CDR3 protein. The data hold hundreds of thousands of distinct CDR3 sequences, with roughly 18% observed a single time. The CDR3 is 14 residues long. V gave up 8 bases and J gave up 0 bases, with 10 bases separating them. Germline values: CDR1 MNHEY, CDR2 SVGAGI. This clonotype was seen only a few times. The antigen is undetermined. The sample consisted of PBMCs or a T cell subset sorted from them (not recorded which). This TCR was recovered from an adult woman who had mild COVID-19 (a few samples of this study predate the infection). Cell type and time point are not known. The gene calls are TRBV6-5 and TRBJ2-2; possible D gene TRBD1, 6 bases. The CDR3: CASWDKSNTGELFF. In DNA form, the CDR3 reads TGTGCCAGCTGGGACAAATCGAACACCGGGGAGCTGTTTTTT.